This T cell receptor (beta chain) was obtained from a study of T cell repertoires in cytomegalovirus infection. Whole-study context: Both recently identified HLA-C-restricted and well-studied HLA-B-restricted CMV epitopes were used in the study. Both a matching HLA type and CMV infection were indicated by public TCR beta signatures. Study-level findings and limits: Summed frequency of shared TCR beta families picked out CMV carriers who also had the relevant HLA. Dominating the ex vivo response were TCR beta clonotypes that were CMV-specific and HLA-C-restricted.

V lost 6 bases and J 6 bases, leaving 12 bases between the germline ends. This CDR3 is built from 13 residues. Looked up from germline, CDR1 is SGHVS and CDR2 is FNYEAQ. This clonotype was recorded many times. Its antigen is unidentified. TCRdb re-derived calls from the reads in MiXCR, one entry per CDR3 protein. The sample includes around 900,000 distinct CDR3 sequences, 30% to 40% of them seen just once. This clonotype was sampled from a human donor in good health (CMV status not recorded). Some clones in this sample may be carry-over from other donors' samples. The starting material was cultured CD8+ T cells from PBMCs, obtained from culture after CMV antigen stimulation. The chain couples TRBV7-6 to TRBJ1-5, with D maybe TRBD1 (5 bases). The CDR3, as DNA: TGTGCCAGCAGTCTCAGGGTTCGTCAGCCCCAGCATTTT. Translating it yields CASSLRVRQPQHF.